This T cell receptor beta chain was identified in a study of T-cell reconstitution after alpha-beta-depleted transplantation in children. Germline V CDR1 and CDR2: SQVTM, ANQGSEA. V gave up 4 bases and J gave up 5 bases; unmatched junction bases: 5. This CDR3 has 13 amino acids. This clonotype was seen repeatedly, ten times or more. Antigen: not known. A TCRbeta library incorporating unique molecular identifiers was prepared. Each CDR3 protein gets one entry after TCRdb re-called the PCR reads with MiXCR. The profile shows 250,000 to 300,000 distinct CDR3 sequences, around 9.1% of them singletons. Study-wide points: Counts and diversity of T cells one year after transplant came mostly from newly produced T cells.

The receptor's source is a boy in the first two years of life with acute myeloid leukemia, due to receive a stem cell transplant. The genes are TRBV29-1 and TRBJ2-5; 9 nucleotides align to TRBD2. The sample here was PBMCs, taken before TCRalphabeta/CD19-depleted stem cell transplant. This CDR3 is CSVGISGSETQYF. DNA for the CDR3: TGCAGCGTTGGGATTAGCGGGAGTGAGACCCAGTACTTC.